This is a list of T cell receptor beta chains from one sample in a study of response to subunit inactivated influenza vaccine. TCRdb independently ran MiXCR on the RT-PCR reads; one entry per CDR3 protein. The table includes about 700,000 distinct CDR3 sequences, 11% to 15% detected once. This sample comprised PBMCs from blood, obtained approximately 15 days before vaccination. The receptors shown here come from a man in his fifties or sixties who received an inactivated influenza vaccine. The CDR3 runs from the conserved cysteine through the conserved F or W. The D gene is left open where the match is weak. Clone size appears in some rows only: once, few, many, or a class for an expanded clone.

clone_size: NA
d_call: NA
j_call: TRBJ2-7
v_call: TRBV27
cdr3_aa: CASSFSGLEGDLAPEQYF
cdr3_nt: TGTGCCAGCAGTTTTTCCGGCTTGGAGGGCGATCTGGCTCCCGAGCAGTACTTC

clone_size: many
d_call: NA
j_call: TRBJ1-6
v_call: TRBV5-1
cdr3_aa: CASSLGQSNSPLHF
cdr3_nt: TGCGCCAGCAGCCTCGGACAGTCTAATTCACCCCTCCACTTT

clone_size: NA
d_call: TRBD2
j_call: TRBJ2-5
v_call: TRBV6-2/TRBV6-3
cdr3_aa: CASSPSLRGAGETQYF
cdr3_nt: TGTGCCAGCAGTCCAAGCCTGCGGGGGGCTGGGGAGACCCAGTACTTC

clone_size: many
d_call: TRBD1
j_call: TRBJ2-7
v_call: TRBV29-1
cdr3_aa: CSISISVAATGVPYEQYF
cdr3_nt: TGCAGCATATCAATAAGCGTTGCCGCGACAGGGGTCCCCTACGAGCAGTACTTC

clone_size: NA
d_call: NA
j_call: TRBJ2-5
v_call: TRBV3-1
cdr3_aa: CASSQDQTGGEETQYF
cdr3_nt: TGTGCCAGCAGCCAAGATCAAACAGGGGGGGAAGAGACCCAGTACTTC

clone_size: few
d_call: TRBD2
j_call: TRBJ2-1
v_call: TRBV10-2
cdr3_aa: CASISGGDNEQFF
cdr3_nt: TGCGCCAGCATTAGCGGGGGTGACAATGAGCAGTTCTTC

clone_size: NA
d_call: NA
j_call: TRBJ2-7
v_call: TRBV25-1
cdr3_aa: CASSEAQNYEQYF
cdr3_nt: TGTGCCAGCAGTGAGGCACAGAACTACGAGCAGTACTTC

clone_size: NA
d_call: NA
j_call: TRBJ2-5
v_call: TRBV5-4
cdr3_aa: CASSLELQRAETQYF
cdr3_nt: TGTGCCAGCAGCTTGGAGTTGCAGCGGGCAGAGACCCAGTACTTC

clone_size: few
d_call: NA
j_call: TRBJ1-3
v_call: TRBV7-6
cdr3_aa: CASSLSGAYSGNTIYF
cdr3_nt: TGTGCCAGCAGCTTAAGTGGTGCCTATTCTGGAAACACCATATATTTT

clone_size: NA
d_call: NA
j_call: TRBJ2-1
v_call: TRBV9
cdr3_aa: CASSPGGAISYNEQFF
cdr3_nt: TGTGCCAGCAGCCCTGGGGGGGCTATCTCCTACAATGAGCAGTTCTTC

clone_size: NA
d_call: NA
j_call: TRBJ2-4
v_call: TRBV24-1
cdr3_aa: CATSSGARQYF
cdr3_nt: TGTGCCACCAGTTCGGGGGCGCGGCAGTACTTC

clone_size: many
d_call: TRBD2
j_call: TRBJ2-3
v_call: TRBV7-8
cdr3_aa: CASSSLAGGTDTQYF
cdr3_nt: TGTGCCAGCAGCTCCCTGGCGGGAGGTACAGATACGCAGTATTTT

clone_size: NA
d_call: TRBD2
j_call: TRBJ2-7
v_call: TRBV2
cdr3_aa: CASSERASGPSYEQYF
cdr3_nt: TGTGCCAGCAGTGAAAGGGCTAGCGGGCCTTCCTACGAGCAGTACTTC

clone_size: NA
d_call: TRBD1
j_call: TRBJ1-1
v_call: TRBV2
cdr3_aa: CASSVAGGYTEAFF
cdr3_nt: TGTGCCAGCAGTGTCGCAGGGGGGTACACTGAAGCTTTCTTT

clone_size: few
d_call: NA
j_call: TRBJ2-2
v_call: TRBV13
cdr3_aa: CASSLGRSTGELFF
cdr3_nt: TGTGCCAGCAGCCTAGGCCGGTCCACCGGGGAGCTGTTTTTT

clone_size: NA
d_call: NA
j_call: TRBJ1-4
v_call: TRBV5-4
cdr3_aa: CASSLKLGTNEKLFF
cdr3_nt: TGTGCCAGCAGCTTGAAACTGGGAACTAATGAAAAACTGTTTTTT

clone_size: few
d_call: NA
j_call: TRBJ1-2
v_call: TRBV5-1
cdr3_aa: CASSLNSGQPQPYGYTF
cdr3_nt: TGCGCCAGCAGCTTGAATTCAGGCCAGCCACAACCCTATGGCTACACCTTC

clone_size: NA
d_call: NA
j_call: TRBJ1-1
v_call: TRBV5-1
cdr3_aa: CASSPGQSMNTEAFF
cdr3_nt: TGCGCCAGCAGCCCCGGACAAAGCATGAACACTGAAGCTTTCTTT

clone_size: few
d_call: NA
j_call: TRBJ2-7
v_call: TRBV5-5
cdr3_aa: CASSPTAQAYEQYF
cdr3_nt: TGTGCCAGCAGCCCAACAGCGCAAGCCTACGAGCAGTACTTC

clone_size: NA
d_call: TRBD1
j_call: TRBJ1-4
v_call: TRBV18
cdr3_aa: CASSPRRQGLNEKLFF
cdr3_nt: TGTGCCAGCTCACCCCGTCGACAGGGACTTAATGAAAAACTGTTTTTT

clone_size: NA
d_call: NA
j_call: TRBJ2-2
v_call: TRBV7-3
cdr3_aa: CASSLYPDRVTWTPGSCFF
cdr3_nt: NA

clone_size: NA
d_call: TRBD1
j_call: TRBJ1-5
v_call: TRBV5-6
cdr3_aa: CASSILGQGMEPQHF
cdr3_nt: TGTGCCAGCAGCATACTGGGACAGGGGATGGAGCCCCAGCATTTT

clone_size: many
d_call: NA
j_call: TRBJ1-4
v_call: TRBV5-5
cdr3_aa: CASSGRTASNEKLFF
cdr3_nt: TGTGCCAGCAGCGGACGGACAGCTTCGAATGAAAAACTGTTTTTT

clone_size: few
d_call: NA
j_call: TRBJ1-1
v_call: TRBV20-1
cdr3_aa: CSARSTALNTEAFF
cdr3_nt: TGCAGTGCTAGGTCAACTGCCCTTAACACTGAAGCTTTCTTT

clone_size: NA
d_call: NA
j_call: TRBJ1-6
v_call: TRBV15
cdr3_aa: CATSRKQGIQPLHF
cdr3_nt: TGTGCCACCAGCAGAAAGCAGGGGATCCAGCCCCTCCACTTT

clone_size: few
d_call: NA
j_call: TRBJ2-4
v_call: TRBV12-3/TRBV12-4
cdr3_aa: CASSSQGIKNIQYF
cdr3_nt: TGTGCCAGCAGTTCTCAGGGGATCAAAAACATTCAGTACTTC

clone_size: few
d_call: NA
j_call: TRBJ1-1
v_call: TRBV7-9
cdr3_aa: CASSRDYTEAFF
cdr3_nt: TGTGCCAGCAGCCGGGACTACACTGAAGCTTTCTTT

clone_size: few
d_call: NA
j_call: TRBJ2-4
v_call: TRBV12-3/TRBV12-4
cdr3_aa: CASSPYLTENIQYF
cdr3_nt: TGTGCCAGCAGCCCTTACCTGACAGAAAACATTCAGTACTTC

clone_size: few
d_call: NA
j_call: TRBJ1-2
v_call: TRBV19
cdr3_aa: CASSIAGMGYGYTF
cdr3_nt: TGTGCCAGTAGTATCGCAGGGATGGGATATGGCTACACCTTC

clone_size: few
d_call: NA
j_call: TRBJ2-7
v_call: TRBV9
cdr3_aa: CASNEFGGVYEQYF
cdr3_nt: TGTGCCAGCAACGAATTTGGCGGGGTCTACGAGCAGTACTTC

clone_size: few
d_call: TRBD1
j_call: TRBJ2-7
v_call: TRBV2
cdr3_aa: CASSADRDRGLYEQYF
cdr3_nt: TGTGCCAGCAGTGCAGACCGGGACAGGGGGCTCTACGAGCAGTACTTC